This T cell receptor beta chain was captured in a study of OX40 agonist ivuxolimab in advanced cancers. As for the study in general: A male proportion of more than 75% was recorded, with mean age around 62 years and range about 23 to 90. General study findings and limits: Some patients without response likewise showed low normalized clonal expansion.

The study sampled blood at baseline, cycle 4 day 1, and cycle 7 day 1. This table comes from immunoSEQ multiplex PCR, and its TCRdb copy is limited to in-frame clones, with some not included. The table shows tens of thousands of clones, with 85% to 90% occurring only once. The germline CDR1 and CDR2 sequences are MNHEY and SVGAGI. V dropped 6 bases and J dropped 5 bases, with 19 bases sitting between them. This CDR3 is 15 amino acids long. In the case of this clone: The antigen is not known.

The clonotype comes from an adult with an advanced solid tumor such as melanoma, head and neck, liver or kidney cancer. The specimen comprised CD4+ or CD8+ T cells sorted from blood, sampled in a trial of the OX40 agonist ivuxolimab. The chain employs TRBV6-5 and TRBJ1-1, with D unclear. The CDR3: CASSPDRAAGTEAFF. Written as DNA, the CDR3 is TGTGCCAGCAGCCCCGATCGGGCGGCCGGAACTGAAGCTTTCTTT.